The present T cell receptor (beta chain) was sequenced within a study of blood T cell repertoires in COVID-19. Background on the study: Acute and convalescent COVID-19 specimens originated in the United States, Italy and Spain. T cells, B-cell-depleted T cells, or PBMCs supplied cDNA or gDNA.

The CDR3 has 15 residues. Per germline, CDR1 MNHNS and CDR2 SASEGT. V was pared by 0 bases and J by 3 bases, with 12 bases between. Methods used by the authors: Amplifying reference gene primers gave estimates of nucleated cell counts. The table came from immunoSEQ multiplex PCR; TCRdb's copy has only in-frame clones and leaves some out. V and J calls and clone size are given by that table; D and trimming were obtained from the DNA. The sample lists some 100,000 clones, roughly 90% seen once, with roughly 2.1% in the top ten. The origin of this receptor is a man aged 45-65 years with active COVID-19. Sequenced material: peripheral blood. The chain is built from TRBV6-1 and TRBJ2-7, with a weak D call TRBD1 (6 bases). CDR3 DNA: TGTGCCAGCAGTGAAGCGGGACATTATTACTACGAGCAGTACTTC. It codes for CASSEAGHYYYEQYF.